This TCR beta chain was profiled in a study of T cells after yellow fever vaccination. The CDR3 loop spans 14 amino acids. V shed 0 bases and J shed 6 bases, with 11 bases lying between them. UMIs were added to TCR cDNA along with a universal primer site when it was made by 5'RACE template switching. One entry per CDR3 protein, called by TCRdb with MiXCR from the 5' RACE reads. The table lists roughly 330,000 distinct CDR3 sequences, 4% of them singletons. The receptor's source is a man aged 18 to 29 who received the YFV17D yellow fever vaccine. Sequencing used PBMCs, obtained 5 days after the yellow fever booster vaccination. The V gene is TRBV12-3 or TRBV12-4, the J gene TRBJ2-5, with D possibly called TRBD1 or TRBD2 (6 bases each). Here the CDR3 reads CASSLAGAGKTQYF. The CDR3 nucleotides read TGTGCCAGCAGTTTAGCGGGGGCGGGGAAGACCCAGTACTTC.